This T cell receptor beta chain was captured by sequencing in a study of T cell changes during pregnancy in multiple sclerosis. The CDR3 extends over 14 amino acids. In germline, CDR1 is LGHNA, CDR2 YSLEER. The ends were cut back, 2 bases at V and 9 bases at J, with 11 bases in the middle. Only in-frame clones appear in the TCRdb table, and some are missing; sequencing was by immunoSEQ multiplex PCR. The table has fewer than 55,000 clones, 90% to 95% seen once; the top ten hold just under 1%. This specimen was peripheral blood, taken after pregnancy. The sequence came from a female donor with multiple sclerosis, enrolled in a pregnancy study. This chain joins TRBV4-3 and TRBJ1-6; D possibly corresponds to TRBD1 (6 bases). CDR3 sequence: CASSQRGGVSPLHF. The CDR3 DNA sequence: TGCGCCAGCAGCCAACGAGGGGGGGTTTCACCCCTCCACTTT.